The 21 T cell receptor beta chains below were found in one sample sequenced in a study of Graves' ophthalmopathy and Graves' hyperthyroidism. As the template, RNA transcripts were used to amplify TCR beta CDR3 regions. HTBI primers were employed in first-round RT-PCR, then a second-round multiplex PCR followed. TCRdb redid the calling of the multiplex PCR reads with MiXCR, one entry per CDR3 protein. The table includes about 740,000 distinct CDR3 sequences, 35% to 50% detected once. Sequencing was done on a sample of peripheral blood. The receptor source for this set is an adult man with Graves' ophthalmopathy.

The J gene is TRBJ1-1, the V gene TRBV9; maybe TRBD1 (5 bases). The CDR3 runs to 12 residues. V gave up 3 bases and J gave up 5 bases, with 8 bases separating them. Germline V CDR1 and CDR2: SGDLS, YYNGEE. The CDR3 DNA is TGTGCCAGCAGCGAGGGGTGGACTGAAGCTTTCTTT. Protein sequence: CASSEGWTEAFF.

The chain links TRBV25-1 to TRBJ2-7, with TRBD2 identical over 9 bases. This CDR3 has 17 amino acids. V lost 8 bases to trimming and J lost 5 bases; unmatched junction nucleotides: 19. Germline loops: CDR1 MGHDK, CDR2 SYGVNS. Here the CDR3 reads CASESRLAEEWFNEQYF. The CDR3 DNA reads TGTGCCAGCGAGTCCCGACTAGCGGAAGAGTGGTTTAACGAGCAGTACTTC.

Worth noting for this clonotype: The CDR3 ends on some other residue instead of the conserved phenylalanine or tryptophan, so this is likely a read error. No DNA is shown, since the ends of the CDR3 on it are uncertain; the CDR3 is the one TCRdb lists. The CDR3 sequence: CSARAPPRI. This rearrangement joins TRBV20-1 to TRBJ2-5; TRBD1 is taken as the D call from the table, unchecked against the DNA. The CDR3 totals 9 residues, both ends included. Germline CDR1 is DFQATT and CDR2 is SNEGSKA (reference sequence).

This clonotype was picked up a small number of times. This rearrangement joins TRBV5-1 to TRBJ1-4; maybe TRBD1 (6 bases). The CDR3 is made up of 14 amino acids. Trimming shortened V by 0 bases and J by 7 bases, and 10 bases separated the two germline ends. Looked up from germline, CDR1 is SGHRS and CDR2 is YFSETQ. The CDR3 sequence is CASSLVTGSEKLFF. CDR3 in DNA: TGCGCCAGCAGCTTGGTTACAGGGAGTGAAAAACTGTTTTTT.

This clonotype has only one observation. The rearrangement joins TRBV11-1 to TRBJ2-3; D might be TRBD2 (5 bases). Germline values: CDR1 SGHAT, CDR2 FQDESV (reference sequence). The CDR3 runs to 12 residues. Trimming left V 5 bases short and J 4 bases short, with 7 bases between. CDR3: CASSPGADTQYF. DNA of the CDR3: TGTGCCAGCAGCCCCGGGGCAGATACGCAGTATTTT.

This clonotype was seen ten or more times. The chain couples TRBV7-9 to TRBJ1-6, with D unclear. V gave up 5 bases and J gave up 9 bases, with 17 bases separating them. The length of the CDR3 is 15 residues. The V gene's germline CDR1 is SEHNR and CDR2 FQNEAQ (reference sequence). The CDR3 here is CASSEGWVGSSPLHF. The DNA for the CDR3 is TGTGCCAGCAGCGAAGGTTGGGTCGGTTCTTCACCCCTCCACTTT.

A word on this clonotype: One junction end does not reproduce the germline sequence, and a read error may be involved. The chain combines TRBV11-1 with TRBJ2-5; 8 bases are a match to TRBD2. Germline assignment: CDR1 SGHAT and CDR2 FQDESV (reference sequence). CDR3 length equals 16 residues. The CDR3 spells CASSLTLAAGQETQYF. As DNA, the CDR3 is TGCGCCAGCAGCCTCACACTAGCGGCAGGGCAAGAGACCCAGTACTTC. Using reference TRBV11-1 and TRBJ2-5 for the parts outside the CDR3, the full variable domain is EAEVAQSPRYKITEKSQAVAFWCDPISGHATLYWYRQILGQGPELLVQFQDESVVDDSQLPKDRFSAERLKGVDSTLKIQPAELGDSAMYLCASSLTLAAGQETQYFGPGTRLLVL.

Turning to this clonotype: A read error may account for a junction end that differs from germline. The rearrangement joins TRBV7-2 to TRBJ2-2; 11 bases fit TRBD2. Germline V gene data show CDR1 as SGHTA and CDR2 as FQGNSA. The CDR3 totals 15 residues. The CDR3 DNA is TGCGCCAGCAGCTTTAGCGGGAGGGGGACCGGGGAGCTGTTTTTT. Amino acid sequence: CASSFSGRGTGELFF. The entire variable domain, with the rest obtained from reference TRBV7-2 and TRBJ2-2, is as follows: GAGVSQSPSNKVTEKGKDVELRCDPISGHTALYWYRQSLGQGLEFLIYFQGNSAPDKSGLPSDRFSAERTGGSVSTLTIQRTQQEDSAVYLCASSFSGRGTGELFFGEGSRLTVL.

A few counts support this clonotype. The chain joins TRBV7-9 to TRBJ1-1, with D unresolved. Germline V gene data show CDR1 as SEHNR and CDR2 as FQNEAQ (reference sequence). The CDR3 loop spans 14 amino acids. The V end lost 1 base, the J end lost 1 base, and 7 bases lay between the germline ends. CDR3 nucleotide sequence: TGTGCCAGCAGCTTAGAGGGTCCGAACACTGAAGCTTTCTTT. Translation gives CASSLEGPNTEAFF.

This clonotype was recorded at least ten times. The chain couples TRBV2 to TRBJ1-1; no clear D gene. The V gene lost 2 bases and the J gene lost 1 base, with 8 bases spanning the gap. The germline gives CDR1 SNHLY, CDR2 FYNNEI. The CDR3 has 14 amino acids. In DNA, the CDR3 is TGTGCCAGCAGTGAAAGGCGGACGAACACTGAAGCTTTCTTT. This sequence encodes CASSERRTNTEAFF.

For the CDR3, the DNA is TGTGCCAGCAGCTTAGCGGGGGGGCTCGGGGCCAACGTCCTGACTTTC. Amino acid sequence: CASSLAGGLGANVLTF. V gene TRBV5-4 combines with J gene TRBJ2-6; 10 positions match TRBD2. J was trimmed by 4 bases and V by 2 bases; bases with no gene match: 3. Germline CDR1 reads SGHNT; CDR2 reads YYREEE (reference sequence). The CDR3 has 16 residues.

The chain links TRBV29-1 to TRBJ1-2; 8 bases map to TRBD1. This CDR3 is built from 12 residues. The germline gives CDR1 SQVTM, CDR2 ANQGSEA. Trimming cost V 6 bases and J 5 bases; bases outside gene matches: 5. In nucleotides, the CDR3 is TGCAGCGTGCGGACAGGGCGGTATGGCTACACCTTC. Its protein product is CSVRTGRYGYTF. The full variable domain, with the rest looked up from reference TRBV29-1 and TRBJ1-2, is SAVISQKPSRDICQRGTSLTIQCQVDSQVTMMFWYRQQPGQSLTLIATANQGSEATYESGFVIDKFPISRPNLTFSTLTVSNMSPEDSSIYLCSVRTGRYGYTFGSGTRLTVV.

This clonotype appeared a few times. The genes are TRBV19 and TRBJ2-7; 8 nucleotides agree with TRBD1. The CDR3 is 15 residues long. CDR1 is LNHDA, CDR2 SQIVND, per germline (reference sequence). The V gene end was trimmed by 3 bases and the J gene end by 2 bases; junction bases not matched to a gene: 6. The CDR3: CASSIQGAYTYEQYF. The DNA for the CDR3 is TGTGCCAGTAGTATCCAGGGGGCCTACACCTACGAGCAGTACTTC.

For this clonotype: An end of the junction does not agree with germline; a read error may underlie this. This chain connects TRBV7-9 to TRBJ1-1; TRBD1 agrees at 11 bases. CDR3 length: 13 amino acids. Germline V gene lookup returns CDR1 SEHNR and CDR2 FQNEAQ (reference sequence). CDR3 region: CASSLGQGAEPFF. DNA of the CDR3: TGCGCCAGCAGCTTAGGACAGGGGGCTGAACCTTTCTTT.

This clonotype was observed many times. The rearrangement uses TRBV5-1 and TRBJ1-1; possibly TRBD1 for D (5 bases). CDR3 length: 15 residues. Germline assignment: CDR1 SGHRS and CDR2 YFSETQ. The V gene lost 4 bases and the J gene lost 4 bases, with 17 bases spanning the gap. CDR3 coding DNA: TGCGCCAGCAGCGGCAGGATGAGCGGGGGCACTGAAGCTTTCTTT. The encoded protein is CASSGRMSGGTEAFF.

The V and J genes are TRBV7-9 and TRBJ2-7; tentative D call: TRBD1 (6 bases). Germline V gene sequence: CDR1 SEHNR, CDR2 FQNEAQ (reference sequence). The V end was cut by 3 bases, the J end by 0 bases, with 9 bases between. The CDR3 extends over 14 amino acids. DNA of the CDR3: TGTGCCAGCAGCTTCCTGACAGGCTCCTACGAGCAGTACTTC. Translated, it gives CASSFLTGSYEQYF.

This clonotype was seen many times. This chain joins TRBV25-1 and TRBJ1-1, with a weak D call TRBD1 (5 bases). This CDR3 is built from 14 residues. Between the trimmed V and J ends, which lost 2 bases and 1 base, there was a span of 8 bases. CDR1 and CDR2 (germline): MGHDK, SYGVNS. The CDR3 DNA follows: TGTGCCAGCAGTGAAATTGGGGGGAACACTGAAGCTTTCTTT. Translating gives CASSEIGGNTEAFF.

V gene TRBV7-9 combines with J gene TRBJ1-2; the match to TRBD1 covers 8 bases. CDR1 and CDR2 (germline): SEHNR, FQNEAQ (reference sequence). The CDR3 is made up of 14 amino acids. J was trimmed by 8 bases and V by 5 bases; bases with no gene match: 10. CDR3 loop: CASSRVTGGDGYTF. The CDR3 DNA follows: TGTGCCAGCAGCCGCGTCACAGGGGGTGACGGCTACACCTTC.

This clonotype was detected ten times or more. The chain couples TRBV7-8 to TRBJ2-7; D possibly corresponds to TRBD2 (5 bases). Germline loops: CDR1 SGHVS, CDR2 FQNEAQ. V shed 5 bases and J shed 0 bases, with 11 bases lying between them. The CDR3 contains 14 residues. The CDR3 DNA follows: TGTGCCAGCAGCCTGCCTGGGAGCTCCTACGAGCAGTACTTC. Amino acids: CASSLPGSSYEQYF.

This chain uses TRBV5-6 with TRBJ2-7; D gene uncertain. The CDR3 totals 13 residues. The germline V gene encodes CDR1 SGHDT and CDR2 YYEEEE. Deletions cut 1 base from V and 1 base from J, with 6 bases between. In DNA, the CDR3 is TGTGCCAGCAGCTTGACTCCGTCCTACGAGCAGTACTTC. It yields the protein CASSLTPSYEQYF.

This clonotype was counted ten times or more. The chain couples TRBV5-1 to TRBJ1-5, with 7 bases aligning to TRBD1. Germline CDR1 reads SGHRS; CDR2 reads YFSETQ. V lost 3 bases and J lost 1; bases outside the gene matches: 4. This CDR3 is 15 amino acids long. CDR3 bases: TGCGCCAGCAGCTGGGGGGGACAGAGCAATCAGCCCCAGCATTTT. Its translation: CASSWGGQSNQPQHF.